This T cell receptor (beta chain) was captured by sequencing in a study of blood T cell repertoires in COVID-19. About the research overall: COVID-19 samples collected from the United States, Italy and Spain covered acute and convalescent phases. Sources were T cells, B-cell-depleted T cells, or PBMCs; the material itself was cDNA or gDNA.

Germline-derived CDR1 and CDR2 are LGHNT and FRNRAP. There are 14 residues in the CDR3. V shed 5 bases and J 4 bases; nucleotides not matched to a gene: 7. In the study's own analysis: Amplification from reference gene primers served as the basis for estimated nucleated cell counts. Using immunoSEQ multiplex PCR, the repertoire was profiled, and TCRdb retains in-frame clones only, with some absent. V and J calls and clone size are as listed in that table; D and trimming were resolved from the DNA. The table lists roughly 340,000 clones, roughly 86% of them singletons. The TCR originated in a man aged 40-55 years in a cohort exposed to, infected with or recovered from COVID-19 (not recorded which). The chain employs TRBV12-5 and TRBJ1-2; 7 bases line up with TRBD1. The specimen was PBMCs or T cells enriched from blood (not recorded which). The CDR3 nucleotides read TGTGCTAGTGGTATGGGGACAGCGTTCTATGGCTACACCTTC. It codes for CASGMGTAFYGYTF.